Here is one TCR beta chain with its context. The antigen remains undetermined. V dropped 3 bases and J dropped 3 bases, with 11 bases sitting between them. The CDR3 loop spans 14 amino acids. These data come from a study of early T cells in non-severe SARS-CoV-2 infection. Study-wide points: Anti-spike CD8 responses were favored in VDJdb matching, and private and CD4 specificities were missed.

Each single cDNA molecule received a unique molecular identifier. TCRdb re-analysed the 5' RACE reads in MiXCR, keeping a single row per CDR3 protein. Of approximately 77,000 distinct CDR3 sequences in the sample, roughly 15% are singletons; the top ten hold around 10%. Sequences were obtained from whole blood. The TCR originated in an adult who was a healthcare worker with PCR-confirmed SARS-CoV-2 infection or an uninfected control (not recorded which). This chain joins TRBV12-3 or TRBV12-4 and TRBJ1-2; D is uncertain. The CDR3 sequence is CASSLSGLHYGYTF. Written as DNA, the CDR3 is TGTGCCAGCAGTTTGTCAGGACTACACTATGGCTACACCTTC.